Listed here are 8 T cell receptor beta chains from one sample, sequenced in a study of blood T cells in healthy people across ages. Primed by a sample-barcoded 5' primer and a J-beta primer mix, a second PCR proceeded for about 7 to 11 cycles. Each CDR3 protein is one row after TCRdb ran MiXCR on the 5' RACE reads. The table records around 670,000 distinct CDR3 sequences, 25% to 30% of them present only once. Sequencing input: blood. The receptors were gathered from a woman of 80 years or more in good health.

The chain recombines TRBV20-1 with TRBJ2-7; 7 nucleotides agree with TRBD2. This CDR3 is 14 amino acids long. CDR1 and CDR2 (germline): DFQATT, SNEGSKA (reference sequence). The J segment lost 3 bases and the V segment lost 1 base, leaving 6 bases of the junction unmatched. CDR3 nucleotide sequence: TGCAGTGCTAGAGGGGGGGGGGATGTCTACGAGCAGTACTTC. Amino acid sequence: CSARGGGDVYEQYF.

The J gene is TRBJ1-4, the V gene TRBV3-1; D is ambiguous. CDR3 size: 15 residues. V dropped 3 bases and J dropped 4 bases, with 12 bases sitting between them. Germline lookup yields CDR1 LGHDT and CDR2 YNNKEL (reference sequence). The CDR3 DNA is TGTGCCAGCAGCCAGGGAACGGGGAGTAATGAAAAACTGTTTTTT. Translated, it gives CASSQGTGSNEKLFF.

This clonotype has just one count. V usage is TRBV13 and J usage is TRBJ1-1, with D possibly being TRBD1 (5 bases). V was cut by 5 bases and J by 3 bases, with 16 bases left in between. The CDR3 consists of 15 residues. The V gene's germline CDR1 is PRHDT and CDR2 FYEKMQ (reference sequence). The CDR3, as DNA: TGTGCCAGCAGCCCGGGACGGGGGTCGGACACTGAAGCTTTCTTT. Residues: CASSPGRGSDTEAFF.

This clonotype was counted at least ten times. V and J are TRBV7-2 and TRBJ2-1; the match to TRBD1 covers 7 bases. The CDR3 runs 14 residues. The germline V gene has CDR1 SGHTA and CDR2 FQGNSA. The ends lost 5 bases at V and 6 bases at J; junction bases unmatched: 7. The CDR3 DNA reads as TGTGCCAGCAGCCTTAGGGGGCAAATCAATGAGCAGTTCTTC. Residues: CASSLRGQINEQFF.

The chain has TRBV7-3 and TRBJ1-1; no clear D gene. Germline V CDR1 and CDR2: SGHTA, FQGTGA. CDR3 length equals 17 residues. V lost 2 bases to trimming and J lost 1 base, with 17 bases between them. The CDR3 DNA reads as TGTGCCAGCAGCTTATATCCCCCAGGAACAACGAACACTGAAGCTTTCTTT. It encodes CASSLYPPGTTNTEAFF.

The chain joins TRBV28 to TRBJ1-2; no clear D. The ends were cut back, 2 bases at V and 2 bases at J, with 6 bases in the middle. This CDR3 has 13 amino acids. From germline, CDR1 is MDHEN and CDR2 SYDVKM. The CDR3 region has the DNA TGTGCCAGCAGTTTACAGATAAACTATGGCTACACCTTC. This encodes CASSLQINYGYTF.

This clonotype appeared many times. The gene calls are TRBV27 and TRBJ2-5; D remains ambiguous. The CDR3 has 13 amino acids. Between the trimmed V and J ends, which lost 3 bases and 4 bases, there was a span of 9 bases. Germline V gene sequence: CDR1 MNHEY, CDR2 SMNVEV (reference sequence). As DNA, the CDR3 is TGTGCCAGCAGTTTTCTGGGAACAGAGACCCAGTACTTC. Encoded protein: CASSFLGTETQYF.

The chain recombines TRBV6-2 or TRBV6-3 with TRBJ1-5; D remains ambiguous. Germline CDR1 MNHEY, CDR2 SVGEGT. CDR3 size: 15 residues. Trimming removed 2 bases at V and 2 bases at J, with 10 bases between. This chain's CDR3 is CASSYERRGNQPQHF. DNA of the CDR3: TGTGCCAGCAGTTACGAGCGGCGGGGCAATCAGCCCCAGCATTTT.